This TCR beta chain was recovered during a study of vaccination effects on CD4 cells after COVID-19. Comment on this clone: What it binds is not known.

General observations from the study: Sampling in the study covered few convalescent patients and included no early post-infection timepoints.

Looked up from germline, CDR1 is SGHRS and CDR2 is YFSETQ. This CDR3 is 14 amino acids long. Deletions cut 2 bases from V and 3 bases from J, with 8 bases between. Assay used: immunoSEQ multiplex PCR; TCRdb lists only in-frame clones, some missing. The table lists tens of thousands of clones, over 65% of them singletons. Antigen-specific CD4+ T cells expanded by the ViraFEST assay with viral peptide pools were then sequenced. Culture proceeded for approximately 10 days, and CD4+ T cells were then isolated. Testing of the vaccine recipients showed negative nucleocapsid antibodies and no prior SARS-CoV-2 infection.

Sample: CD4+ T cells from PBMCs cultured with HCoV-OC43 spike peptides, taken before COVID-19 vaccination. Subset indicated: HCoV-OC43 spike overlapping peptide pool stimulation. The V call is TRBV5-1, the J call TRBJ1-4; D perhaps matches TRBD1 (5 bases). This receptor was taken from a human donor who received a COVID-19 vaccine. DNA of the CDR3: TGCGCCAGCAGCTTTGGGGGTCCTAATGAAAAACTGTTTTTT. Translation: CASSFGGPNEKLFF.